What follows are 32 T cell receptor beta chains derived from one specimen sequenced in a study of regulatory T cells in long-lasting Graves disease. iRepertoire HTBI primers and Arm-PCR of CDR3 regions built TCR beta libraries. TCRdb reprocessed the multiplex PCR reads via MiXCR and lists one record per CDR3 protein. The table includes over 350,000 distinct CDR3 sequences, 13% to 15% detected once. Time point denoted: newly diagnosed GD, antithyroid drugs for less than 3 months. After RNA was extracted from PBMCs, the TCR library was made from it. These data also formed part of another study, on T cells in Graves' hyperthyroidism and ophthalmopathy.

Here the sequenced sample was peripheral blood mononuclear cells (PBMCs), taken at new diagnosis, from a patient treated with antithyroid drugs. Receptors originate from a woman in her forties or fifties with Graves disease.

This clonotype showed up just a few times. A much more abundant neighbour one base away suggests this may be a read error. In nucleotides, the CDR3 is TGCGCCAGCAGCCAATTCCGGGGAGGCAGGGGGAACACTGTAGCTTTCTTT. Protein product: CASSQFRGGRGNTVAFF. V gene TRBV5-1 combines with J gene TRBJ1-1, with 7 bases that match TRBD1. From germline, CDR1 is SGHRS and CDR2 YFSETQ. This CDR3 spans 17 amino acids.

The chain joins TRBV18 to TRBJ1-1; the D gene is possibly TRBD1 (5 bases). V was clipped by 2 bases and J by 7 bases, with 14 bases between them. Per germline, CDR1 KGHSH and CDR2 LQKENI. CDR3 size: 14 residues. In DNA, the CDR3 is TGTGCCAGCTCACCAGGCTCACAGGTCAGTGAAGCTTTCTTT. Protein product: CASSPGSQVSEAFF.

The chain uses TRBV5-1 and TRBJ2-5, with TRBD2 matching over 9 bases. The CDR3 runs to 15 residues. Germline lookup yields CDR1 SGHRS and CDR2 YFSETQ. J gave up 5 bases and V 6 bases, and 11 bases lay outside the gene matches. The CDR3 spells CASKEDAGGMETQYF. The CDR3 DNA reads TGCGCCAGCAAAGAAGATGCGGGAGGGATGGAGACCCAGTACTTC.

Comment on this clonotype: This may come from a read error, since a much larger clone is one base off. In this CDR3 the conserved last residue, phenylalanine or tryptophan, is missing, so a read error is likely. This sequence joins TRBV29-1 and TRBJ1-2; D gene uncertain. Deletions cut 5 bases from V and 4 bases from J, with 11 bases between. Germline V gives CDR1 SQVTM, CDR2 ANQGSEA. The CDR3 covers 12 residues. Here the CDR3 DNA reads TGCAGCGTTCGCAAACAAGTCTATGGCTACACCTCC. It codes for CSVRKQVYGYTS.

This clonotype has only a few counts. V is TRBV20-1 and J is TRBJ2-5; the D is unclear. The ends were cut back, 0 bases at V and 5 bases at J, with 13 bases in the middle. The CDR3 extends over 14 amino acids. Looked up from germline, CDR1 is DFQATT and CDR2 is SNEGSKA (reference sequence). Written as DNA, the CDR3 is TGCAGTGCTAGAGATGGTCGACGCCGGGAGACCCAGTACTTC. This codes for CSARDGRRRETQYF.

As to this clonotype: Possible read error: a much larger clone is one base away. The chain carries TRBV18 and TRBJ2-1; D remains unclear. Trimming took 3 bases from V and 8 from J, leaving 17 bases between them. This CDR3 spans 15 amino acids. CDR1 and CDR2 (germline): KGHSH, LQKENI. The CDR3 nucleotides are TGTGCCAGCTCACCCTCTTCGGCAGTATTGCATGAGCAGTTCTTC. It codes for CASSPSSAVLHEQFF.

This chain connects TRBV4-1 to TRBJ1-5; 8 nucleotides align to TRBD1. V gave up 4 bases and J gave up 1 base; unmatched junction bases: 6. Germline CDR1 reads MGHRA; CDR2 reads YSYEKL. This CDR3 contains 16 residues. The CDR3: CASSRGQGVSNQPQHF. CDR3 in DNA: TGCGCCAGCAGCCGCGGACAGGGTGTGAGCAATCAGCCCCAGCATTTT.

The table lists this clonotype with many counts. The J gene is TRBJ2-5, the V gene TRBV14; 11 bases line up with TRBD2. Germline trimming cut 4 bases from V and 5 bases from J; bases unmatched to any gene: 9. Germline V CDR1 and CDR2: SGHDN, FVKESK. This CDR3 region has 16 residues. The CDR3 DNA sequence: TGTGCCAGCAGCCTGACTAGCGGGACGGTAGTGGAGACCCAGTACTTC. The encoded protein is CASSLTSGTVVETQYF. Variable domain in full (rest from reference TRBV14 and TRBJ2-5): EAGVTQFPSHSVIEKGQTVTLRCDPISGHDNLYWYRRVMGKEIKFLLHFVKESKQDESGMPNNRFLAERTGGTYSTLKVQPAELEDSGVYFCASSLTSGTVVETQYFGPGTRLLVL.

Worth noting for this clonotype: A much larger clone lies one base from this, so it may be a read error. The chain couples TRBV7-3 to TRBJ2-1; D is possibly TRBD2 (5 bases). The DNA end lines up better with TRBJ2-5; the J call may be wrong. The CDR3 consists of 13 residues. The germline gives CDR1 SGHTA, CDR2 FQGTGA. In DNA form, the CDR3 reads TGTACCAGCAGCTTTACGGGGTTGGAGACCCAGTACTTC. Translation: CTSSFTGLETQYF.

This clonotype was counted at least ten times. V and J are TRBV5-1 and TRBJ2-5, with 11 bases identical to TRBD2. CDR3 length: 18 residues. Germline V gives CDR1 SGHRS, CDR2 YFSETQ. V dropped 0 bases and J dropped 2; count of bases not matched to a gene: 9. In DNA, the CDR3 is TGCGCCAGCAGCTTGGCCCGAACTAGCGGGAGTCGGCAAGAGACCCAGTACTTC. Translation gives CASSLARTSGSRQETQYF.

The V call is TRBV19, the J call TRBJ1-1; D ambiguous. This CDR3 spans 11 amino acids. Germline V lookup: CDR1 LNHDA, CDR2 SQIVND (reference sequence). The V end was cut by 7 bases, the J end by 0 bases, with 3 bases between. Here the CDR3 DNA reads TGTGCCAGTATTATGAACACTGAAGCTTTCTTT. Protein: CASIMNTEAFF.

This clonotype has ten or more counts. This rearrangement joins TRBV12-3 or TRBV12-4 to TRBJ2-5; 9 nucleotides agree with TRBD1. The CDR3 loop spans 14 amino acids. The V gene end was trimmed by 6 bases and the J gene end by 4 bases; junction bases not matched to a gene: 6. The CDR3 sequence: CASRDRGKGETQYF. CDR3 in DNA: TGTGCCAGCAGAGACAGGGGGAAAGGAGAGACCCAGTACTTC.

This clonotype appeared many times. CDR3 protein: CASSQESSGNQPQHF. As DNA, the CDR3 is TGTGCCAGCAGCCAAGAGTCGTCGGGGAATCAGCCCCAGCATTTT. The V gene is TRBV3-1, the J gene TRBJ1-5; D unclear. V was pared by 0 bases and J by 4 bases, with 10 bases between. From germline, CDR1 is LGHDT and CDR2 YNNKEL (reference sequence). The CDR3 is 15 amino acids.

Concerning this clonotype: Given a much more abundant clone one base away, this may be a read error. The J gene is TRBJ2-1, the V gene TRBV3-1, with TRBD2 identical over 10 bases. Germline V lookup: CDR1 LGHDT, CDR2 YNNKEL (reference sequence). The CDR3 has 17 amino acids. Trimming took 2 bases from V and 10 from J; bases not matched to a gene: 14. The CDR3 protein is CASSQLAGVVDFYEQFF. CDR3 sequence (DNA): TGTGCCAGCAGCCAACTAGCGGGAGTCGTCGATTTCTACGAGCAGTTCTTC.

This clonotype has more than one count but fewer than ten. The rearrangement joins TRBV6-2 or TRBV6-3 to TRBJ2-1; D might be TRBD1 (5 bases). CDR3 size: 16 residues. Germline V gene data show CDR1 as MNHEY and CDR2 as SVGEGT. Trimming pared 0 bases from V and 4 bases from J, leaving 13 bases between. The CDR3, as DNA: TGTGCCAGCAGTTACTCGCAGGGCGCTGGGTACAATGAGCAGTTCTTC. Amino acids: CASSYSQGAGYNEQFF.

The sample holds many counts of this clonotype. The rearrangement links TRBV2 to TRBJ2-7; 8 positions match TRBD1. The CDR3 is 16 residues long. The V and J ends lost 7 bases and 3 bases, in that order; junction bases with no gene match: 14. In germline, CDR1 is SNHLY, CDR2 FYNNEI. The CDR3: CASIIPDRDMYYEQYF. CDR3 in DNA: TGTGCCAGCATAATTCCGGACAGGGATATGTACTACGAGCAGTACTTC.

The rearrangement uses TRBV11-1 and TRBJ2-1; D not resolved. The CDR3 length is 15 residues. Per germline, CDR1 SGHAT and CDR2 FQDESV (reference sequence). Trimming shortened V by 3 bases and J by 8 bases, and 17 bases separated the two germline ends. The CDR3 region is CASSFDALGTDEQFF. In DNA, the CDR3 is TGTGCCAGCAGCTTTGACGCGCTGGGTACCGATGAGCAGTTCTTC.

V usage is TRBV28 and J usage is TRBJ1-6, with D possibly being TRBD1 (6 bases). Germline V gene data show CDR1 as MDHEN and CDR2 as SYDVKM. V was trimmed by 5 bases and J by 6 bases, leaving 11 bases between them. This CDR3 has 14 amino acids. CDR3 DNA: TGTGCCAGCAGTCTAGGACAGATTAATTCACCCCTCCACTTT. This encodes CASSLGQINSPLHF.

This rearrangement joins TRBV5-1 to TRBJ2-1, with D possibly TRBD2 on 5 matching bases. The DNA end is more similar to TRBJ2-5, so the J call may be wrong. Germline lookup yields CDR1 SGHRS and CDR2 YFSETQ. The CDR3 loop spans 13 amino acids. The CDR3 loop is CASKVSDQETQYF. CDR3 in DNA: TGCGCCAGCAAGGTTAGCGACCAAGAGACCCAGTACTTC.

There are a few counts of this clonotype. V and J are TRBV11-2 and TRBJ2-3; 8 nucleotides agree with TRBD2. V dropped 5 bases and J dropped 2; count of bases not matched to a gene: 3. Germline V CDR1 and CDR2: SGHAT, FQNNGV. The CDR3 spans 14 residues. Written as DNA, the CDR3 is TGTGCCAGCAGCCCGGGGGGGGTCACAGATACGCAGTATTTT. It is translated as CASSPGGVTDTQYF.

As to this clonotype: Since a much larger clone is just one base distant, this may be a read error. CDR3 residues: CASSQDLAGETQCF. CDR3 nucleotides: TGTGCCAGCAGCCAAGATCTAGCGGGAGAGACCCAGTGCTTC. The chain links TRBV3-1 to TRBJ2-5; 10 bases match TRBD2. CDR1 and CDR2 from the germline V gene are LGHDT and YNNKEL (reference sequence). The CDR3 has 14 residues.

This clonotype was found many times. This chain uses TRBV11-2 with TRBJ1-1; D is unclear. The CDR3 spans 15 residues. Germline V gene sequence: CDR1 SGHAT, CDR2 FQNNGV. V was cut by 0 bases and J by 1 base, with 9 bases left in between. In nucleotides, the CDR3 is TGTGCCAGCAGCTTAGATTCGGCAGCGAACACTGAAGCTTTCTTT. It translates to CASSLDSAANTEAFF.

The V and J genes are TRBV5-1 and TRBJ2-2; no definite D call. Looked up from germline, CDR1 is SGHRS and CDR2 is YFSETQ. The V gene lost 4 bases and the J gene lost 2 bases, with 6 bases spanning the gap. The length of the CDR3 is 13 residues. The CDR3 nucleotides are TGCGCCAGCAGCGAGGACAACACCGGGGAGCTGTTTTTT. As protein: CASSEDNTGELFF. Based on the CDR3 plus reference TRBV5-1 and TRBJ2-2, the full variable domain is KAGVTQTPRYLIKTRGQQVTLSCSPISGHRSVSWYQQTPGQGLQFLFEYFSETQRNKGNFPGRFSGRQFSNSRSEMNVSTLELGDSALYLCASSEDNTGELFFGEGSRLTVL.

The rearrangement joins TRBV10-3 to TRBJ2-7; D may correspond to TRBD1 or TRBD2 (5 bases each). The CDR3 sequence is 13 residues long. Germline loops: CDR1 ENHRY, CDR2 SYGVKD. Trimming took 10 bases from V and 0 from J, leaving 13 bases between them. CDR3 residues: CASRAGSSYEQYF. As DNA, the CDR3 is TGTGCCAGCCGAGCAGGGAGCTCCTACGAGCAGTACTTC.

This clonotype was observed a handful of times. The chain combines TRBV5-4 with TRBJ2-5; 8 positions match TRBD2. The CDR3 extends over 15 amino acids. J gave up 5 bases and V 4 bases, and 10 bases lay outside the gene matches. In germline, CDR1 is SGHNT, CDR2 YYREEE (reference sequence). The CDR3 is CASSLPPGGQETQYF. The CDR3 region has the DNA TGTGCCAGCAGCCTCCCACCGGGAGGGCAGGAGACCCAGTACTTC.

Written as DNA, the CDR3 is TGTGCCAGCAGTTACCTACCGACAAGCACAGATACGCAGTATTTT. It codes for CASSYLPTSTDTQYF. The chain recombines TRBV6-2 or TRBV6-3 with TRBJ2-3; D unclear. Deletions cut 2 bases from V and 0 bases from J, with 9 bases between. CDR3 length: 15 amino acids. Germline values: CDR1 MNHEY, CDR2 SVGEGT.

This chain joins TRBV5-1 and TRBJ1-5; D might be TRBD1 (6 bases). V was cut by 0 bases and J by 5 bases, with 12 bases left in between. Looked up from germline, CDR1 is SGHRS and CDR2 is YFSETQ. The length of the CDR3 is 15 residues. In DNA form, the CDR3 reads TGCGCCAGCAGCTTGGTAGGGGGTCGGGATCAGCCCCAGCATTTT. Amino acid sequence: CASSLVGGRDQPQHF.

This clonotype was counted between two and nine times. This chain connects TRBV6-1 to TRBJ1-4; TRBD1 might be the D (5 bases). This CDR3 spans 14 amino acids. Germline CDR1 MNHNS, CDR2 SASEGT. V lost 5 bases and J 2 bases, leaving 9 bases between the germline ends. This chain's CDR3 is CASSPGSTNEKLFF. CDR3 nucleotide sequence: TGTGCCAGCAGTCCAGGGAGTACTAATGAAAAACTGTTTTTT.

The genes are TRBV7-9 and TRBJ2-6; D is perhaps TRBD2 (7 bases). Trimming pared 1 base from V and 0 bases from J, leaving 13 bases between. From germline, CDR1 is SEHNR and CDR2 FQNEAQ (reference sequence). The length of the CDR3 is 18 residues. Here the CDR3 reads CASSLVGGRSSGANVLTF. CDR3 sequence (DNA): TGTGCCAGCAGCTTAGTGGGGGGGCGTAGCTCTGGGGCCAACGTCCTGACTTTC.

This clonotype was observed a handful of times. The CDR3 region is CASRKLTGTANTGELFF. The CDR3 DNA reads as TGTGCCAGCAGGAAACTCACCGGGACTGCGAACACCGGGGAGCTGTTTTTT. This chain links TRBV27 with TRBJ2-2; D possibly corresponds to TRBD2 (6 bases). Deletions cut 6 bases from V and 0 bases from J, with 17 bases between. The germline CDR1 and CDR2 sequences are MNHEY and SMNVEV (reference sequence). The CDR3 loop spans 17 amino acids.

In this sample, this clonotype turned up many times. J is TRBJ2-5 and V is TRBV2; 8 bases are shared with TRBD1. Trimming removed 3 bases from V and 0 bases from J; junction bases left unmatched: 9. The CDR3 length is 17 residues. Germline V gene data show CDR1 as SNHLY and CDR2 as FYNNEI. CDR3: CASSDRDRGVYQETQYF. As DNA, the CDR3 is TGTGCCAGCAGTGATCGTGACAGGGGCGTGTACCAAGAGACCCAGTACTTC. The entire variable domain, with the rest obtained from reference TRBV2 and TRBJ2-5, is as follows: EPEVTQTPSHQVTQMGQEVILRCVPISNHLYFYWYRQILGQKVEFLVSFYNNEISEKSEIFDDQFSVERPDGSNFTLKIRSTKLEDSAMYFCASSDRDRGVYQETQYFGPGTRLLVL.

This clonotype was counted many times. The chain couples TRBV28 to TRBJ2-3, with 8 bases fitting TRBD2. Unmatched junction bases numbered 23, after V lost 6 bases and J lost 0 bases. The CDR3 is 21 amino acids. In germline, CDR1 is MDHEN, CDR2 SYDVKM. This CDR3 reads CASRRPVGRARLAKSTDTQYF. CDR3 nucleotide sequence: TGTGCCAGCAGAAGACCCGTCGGGAGGGCCCGCCTAGCGAAGAGCACAGATACGCAGTATTTT.